This T cell receptor beta chain was obtained from a study of cytomegalovirus exposure and HLA in healthy donors. The study, taken as a whole, reports: The study labeled about 160 TCR beta chains cytomegalovirus-associated. Using the classifier, cytomegalovirus status was reportedly diagnosed with high specificity and sensitivity.

This CDR3 is built from 17 residues. Trimming took 3 bases from V and 4 from J; bases not matched to a gene: 10. CDR1 and CDR2 (germline): SGHNT, YYREEE (reference sequence). This clone was observed a single time. Its specificity is unknown. Sequencing used immunoSEQ multiplex PCR; TCRdb keeps in-frame clones, though not all of them. The table shows 90,000 to 130,000 clones, with 89% occurring only once. Sequenced material: PBMCs. The rearrangement uses TRBV5-4 and TRBJ1-1, with 12 bases matching TRBD1. The clonotype was recovered from a woman under 30 in good health and CMV-seronegative. Written as DNA, the CDR3 is TGTGCCAGCAGCTGGGGACAGGGGGCTTTTTCTGGCACTGAAGCTTTCTTT. Translated, it gives CASSWGQGAFSGTEAFF.